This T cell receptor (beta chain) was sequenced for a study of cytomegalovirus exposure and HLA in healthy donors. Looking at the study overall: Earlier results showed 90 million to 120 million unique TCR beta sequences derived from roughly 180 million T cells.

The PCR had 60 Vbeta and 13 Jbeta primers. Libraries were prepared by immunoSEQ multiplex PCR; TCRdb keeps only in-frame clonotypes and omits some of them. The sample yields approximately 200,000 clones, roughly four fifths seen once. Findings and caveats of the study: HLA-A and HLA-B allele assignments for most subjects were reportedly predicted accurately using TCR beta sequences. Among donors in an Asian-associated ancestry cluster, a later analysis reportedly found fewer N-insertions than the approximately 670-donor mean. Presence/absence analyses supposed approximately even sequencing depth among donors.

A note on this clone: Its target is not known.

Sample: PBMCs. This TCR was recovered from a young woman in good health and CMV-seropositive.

The CDR3 region has the DNA TGCGCCAGCAGCTTCGGGACAGCCGTTGGAAACACCATATATTTT. Encoded protein: CASSFGTAVGNTIYF. The V call is TRBV5-1, the J call TRBJ1-3, with 7 bases matching TRBD1. This CDR3 is built from 15 residues. Germline V gene lookup returns CDR1 SGHRS and CDR2 YFSETQ. V was clipped by 2 bases and J by 3 bases; unmatched bases: 5.